The T cell receptor (beta chain) under discussion was sequenced for a study of blood T cell repertoires in COVID-19. Looking at the study overall: The samples span acute and convalescent COVID-19 from the United States, Italy and Spain.

Only in-frame clones appear in the TCRdb table, and some are missing; sequencing was by immunoSEQ multiplex PCR. The repertoire holds around 140,000 clones, with under 90% as singletons. This CDR3 contains 17 residues. Losses at the gene ends were 2 bases for V and 0 bases for J; bases not matched to a gene: 6. CDR1 MNHEY and CDR2 SVGEGT come from the germline V gene. Material for sequencing was peripheral blood. This chain joins TRBV6-2 or TRBV6-3 and TRBJ2-2; 7 bases agree with TRBD2. This receptor was obtained from a human donor in a cohort sampled during active COVID-19. CDR3 in DNA: TGTGCCAGCAGTTACGAACCAGGACTAGCGAACACCGGGGAGCTGTTTTTT. It codes for CASSYEPGLANTGELFF.